These T cell receptor beta chains were read from a single sample in a study of technical replicates of blood from a handful of donors. TCRdb's copy holds only in-frame clones and misses some; the assay was immunoSEQ multiplex PCR. The data hold just over 95,000 clones, with around 95% observed a single time. Sequenced sample: T cells isolated from PBMCs. These receptors all stem from a human donor in good health. The CDR3 runs from the conserved cysteine through the conserved F or W. Each record gives: J gene, V gene, CDR3 protein.

J: TRBJ1-1
V: TRBV5-1
CDR3: CASSLFGVGVNTEAFF

J: TRBJ2-1
V: TRBV6-4
CDR3: CASSDYASNEQFF

J: TRBJ1-1
V: TRBV6-5
CDR3: CASSYSGHSNTEAFF

J: TRBJ2-7
V: TRBV6-5
CDR3: CASSLQPQGAHEQYF

J: TRBJ1-4
V: TRBV19
CDR3: CASGVNNEKLFF

J: TRBJ2-5
V: TRBV2
CDR3: CASMGTGTQYF

J: TRBJ2-1
V: TRBV5-1
CDR3: CASSLDMYKNNEQFF

J: TRBJ2-1
V: TRBV5-4
CDR3: CASSLQGVYNEQFF

J: TRBJ1-1
V: TRBV7-2
CDR3: CASSLQGFTEAFF

J: TRBJ1-2
V: TRBV6-6
CDR3: CASSYPDRPIDGYTF

J: TRBJ2-7
V: TRBV5-6
CDR3: CASSWQSYEQYF

J: TRBJ2-3
V: TRBV9
CDR3: CASSTFPRLAGRTHTQYF

J: TRBJ2-7
V: TRBV28
CDR3: CASRNKGTYVAYEQYF

J: TRBJ1-2
V: TRBV4-1
CDR3: CASSQRDSYGYTF

J: TRBJ2-2
V: TRBV4-1
CDR3: CASSPHSWSSPRGTGELFF

J: TRBJ2-3
V: TRBV7-9
CDR3: CASSLEQAVTDTQYF

J: TRBJ2-7
V: TRBV7-9
CDR3: CASSGTYEQYF

J: TRBJ1-3
V: TRBV5-1
CDR3: CASSLGYGVSGNTIYF

J: TRBJ1-1
V: TRBV2
CDR3: CASSEAQGRKAAFF

J: TRBJ2-7
V: TRBV6-1
CDR3: CASRSGTGYYEQYF

J: TRBJ2-7
V: TRBV15
CDR3: CATRVGAGPAYEQYF

J: TRBJ1-1
V: TRBV11-2
CDR3: CASSSRTGDPTEAFF

J: TRBJ1-4
V: TRBV27
CDR3: CASSLYRGDEKLFF

J: TRBJ2-5
V: TRBV7-8
CDR3: CASSWRAGDLETQYF